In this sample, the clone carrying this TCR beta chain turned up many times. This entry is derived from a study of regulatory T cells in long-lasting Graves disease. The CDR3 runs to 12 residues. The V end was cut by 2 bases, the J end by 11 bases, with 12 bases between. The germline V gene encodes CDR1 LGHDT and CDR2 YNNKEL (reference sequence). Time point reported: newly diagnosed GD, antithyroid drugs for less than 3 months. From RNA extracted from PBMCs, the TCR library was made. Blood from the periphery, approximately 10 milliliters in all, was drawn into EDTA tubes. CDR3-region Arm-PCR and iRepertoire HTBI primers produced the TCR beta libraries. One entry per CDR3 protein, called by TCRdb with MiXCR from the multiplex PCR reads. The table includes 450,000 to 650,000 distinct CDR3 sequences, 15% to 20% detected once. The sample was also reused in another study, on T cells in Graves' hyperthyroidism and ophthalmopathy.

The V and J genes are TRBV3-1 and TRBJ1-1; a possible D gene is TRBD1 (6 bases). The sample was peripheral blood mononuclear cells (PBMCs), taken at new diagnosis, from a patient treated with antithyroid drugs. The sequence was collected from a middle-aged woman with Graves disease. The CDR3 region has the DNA TGTGCCAGCAGCCAAAGCGGGAGGGGGGCTTTCTTT. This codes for CASSQSGRGAFF.